These 10 T cell receptor beta chains were all obtained from the same sample, sequenced in a study of blood T cell repertoires in COVID-19 (dated by TCRdb to the early 2020s). Receptor amplification or capture employed the immunoSEQ multiplex PCR assay. Entries here come from immuneACCESS through TCRdb and include only in-frame sequences with V and J called. Some clones fail to appear in such tables; in the studies checked, an unresolved V gene covers under half of the shortfall, and the cause of the remainder is unknown. Counted in this sample were about 190,000 clones; more than 60% of them appeared once. Together, the top ten hold approximately 13% of the sample. Sequencing was performed on peripheral blood. These receptors all come from a man between 50 and 59 years old who had recovered from COVID-19.

This chain links TRBV5-1 with TRBJ1-5; the D gene is possibly TRBD1 (6 bases). V lost 5 bases and J lost 3, with 15 bases in between. The CDR3 consists of 15 residues. The germline CDR1 and CDR2 sequences are SGHRS and YFSETQ. Written as DNA, the CDR3 is TGCGCCAGCAGTCTGGGGGGGCAGGCCAATCAGCCCCAGCATTTT. Translating it yields CASSLGGQANQPQHF.

In nucleotides, the CDR3 is TGTGCCAGCGGAGGTGGTCTCAATGAGCAGTTCTTC. Encoded protein: CASGGGLNEQFF. V is TRBV11-3 and J is TRBJ2-1; the D gene is possibly TRBD2 (5 bases). The CDR3 consists of 12 residues. In germline, CDR1 is SGHNT, CDR2 YENEEA. Trimming stripped 8 bases from V and 6 bases from J, with 11 bases between.

The chain combines TRBV6-5 with TRBJ1-2; D remains unclear. The CDR3 is made up of 11 amino acids. Between the trimmed V and J ends, which lost 4 bases and 7 bases, there was a span of 7 bases. In germline, CDR1 is MNHEY, CDR2 SVGAGI. The CDR3 nucleotides are TGTGCCAGCAGTTTCGAGAGTGGCTACACCTTC. This gives the protein CASSFESGYTF.

The count of this clone is one. The chain links TRBV18 to TRBJ2-3, with 8 nucleotides matching TRBD1. Germline V gives CDR1 KGHSH, CDR2 LQKENI. CDR3 length equals 16 residues. The ends lost 3 bases at V and 1 base at J; junction bases unmatched: 6. CDR3 protein: CASSPSSDRGTDTQYF. The CDR3 DNA reads as TGTGCCAGCTCACCTTCATCGGACAGGGGCACAGATACGCAGTATTTT.

This sequence joins TRBV19 and TRBJ2-7, with D perhaps TRBD2 (6 bases). Germline CDR1 is LNHDA and CDR2 is SQIVND (reference sequence). This CDR3 has 14 amino acids. Trimming left V 4 bases short and J 6 bases short, with 16 bases between. The DNA of the CDR3 is TGTGCCAGTAGTACCAGGACAAGCGGGCGCGAGCAGTACTTC. This gives the protein CASSTRTSGREQYF.

The gene calls are TRBV12-3 or TRBV12-4 and TRBJ2-1; D is possibly TRBD1 (6 bases). The ends were cut back, 2 bases at V and 8 bases at J, with 10 bases in the middle. CDR3 length: 13 residues. The CDR3 nucleotides are TGTGCCAGCAGTTTATGGGGGCAGGATGAGCAGTTCTTC. Its protein product is CASSLWGQDEQFF.

This sequence joins TRBV4-3 and TRBJ1-1; TRBD1 might be the D (6 bases). The CDR3 runs 12 residues. Germline V gene lookup returns CDR1 LGHNA and CDR2 YSLEER. V lost 3 bases to trimming and J lost 6 bases, with 8 bases between them. In DNA, the CDR3 is TGCGCCAGCAGCCACCAGGGGTCTGAAGCTTTCTTT. Translating gives CASSHQGSEAFF.

The chain carries TRBV5-1 and TRBJ2-2; 7 bases align to TRBD2. Trimming cost V 3 bases and J 6 bases; bases outside gene matches: 5. This CDR3 region has 14 residues. The germline CDR1 and CDR2 sequences are SGHRS and YFSETQ. In nucleotides, the CDR3 is TGCGCCAGCAGCTGGGGAAGCGGGGCCGGGGAGCTGTTTTTT. As protein: CASSWGSGAGELFF.

This sequence joins TRBV6-2 or TRBV6-3 and TRBJ2-6; 11 bases line up with TRBD1. Germline V CDR1 and CDR2: MNHEY, SVGEGT. The junction had 14 bases not matched to a gene; V was cut back by 6 bases and J by 10 bases. The CDR3 runs to 17 residues. CDR3 in DNA: TGTGCCAGCAGCGGGACAGGGGGACGTCCCCTTACTAACGTCCTGACTTTC. This encodes CASSGTGGRPLTNVLTF.

The rearrangement uses TRBV2 and TRBJ2-1, with 8 bases identical to TRBD2. Germline V lookup: CDR1 SNHLY, CDR2 FYNNEI. The V and J ends lost 6 bases and 7 bases, in that order; junction bases with no gene match: 2. The CDR3 contains 12 residues. CDR3 in DNA: TGTGCCAGCAGCACTAGCGGTAATGAGCAGTTCTTC. It codes for CASSTSGNEQFF.